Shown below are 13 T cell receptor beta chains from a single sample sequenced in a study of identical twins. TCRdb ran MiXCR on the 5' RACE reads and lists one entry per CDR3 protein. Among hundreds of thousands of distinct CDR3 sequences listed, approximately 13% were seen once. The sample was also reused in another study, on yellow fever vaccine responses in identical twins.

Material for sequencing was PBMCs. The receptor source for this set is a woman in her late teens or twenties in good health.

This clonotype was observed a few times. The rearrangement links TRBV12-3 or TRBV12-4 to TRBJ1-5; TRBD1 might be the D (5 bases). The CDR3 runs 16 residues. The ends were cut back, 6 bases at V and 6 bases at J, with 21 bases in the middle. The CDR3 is CASSGWAGIQGQPQHF. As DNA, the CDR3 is TGTGCCAGCAGCGGTTGGGCAGGGATTCAGGGTCAGCCCCAGCATTTT.

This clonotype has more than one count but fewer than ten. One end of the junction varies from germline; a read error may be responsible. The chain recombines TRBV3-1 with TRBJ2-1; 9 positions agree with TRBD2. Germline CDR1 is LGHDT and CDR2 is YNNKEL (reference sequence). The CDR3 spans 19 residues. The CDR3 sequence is CATSPNIGREGLRHNEQFF. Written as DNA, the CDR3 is TGTGCCACCAGCCCCAACATAGGGCGGGAGGGCCTCAGACACAATGAGCAGTTCTTC.

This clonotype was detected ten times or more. CDR3 sequence (DNA): TGCGCCAGCAGGGGGACCGGACTAGCGGGAGTTAACGAGCAGTTCTTC. Encoded protein: CASRGTGLAGVNEQFF. The chain joins TRBV10-2 to TRBJ2-1; TRBD2 aligns across 13 bases. The CDR3 loop spans 16 amino acids. Germline loops: CDR1 WSHSY, CDR2 SAAADI. V lost 6 bases to trimming and J lost 10 bases; unmatched junction nucleotides: 12.

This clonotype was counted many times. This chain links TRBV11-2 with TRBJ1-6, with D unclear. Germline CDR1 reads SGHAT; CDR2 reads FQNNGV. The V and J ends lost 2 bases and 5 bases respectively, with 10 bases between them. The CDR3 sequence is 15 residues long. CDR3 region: CASSLYGSHNSPLHF. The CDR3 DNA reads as TGTGCCAGCAGCTTATACGGATCCCATAATTCACCCCTCCACTTT.

The CDR3 loop reads CASSVDMPSYNEQFF. The CDR3 bases are TGTGCCAGCAGCGTAGACATGCCCTCCTACAATGAGCAGTTCTTC. This chain uses TRBV9 with TRBJ2-1; no reliable D call. CDR3 size: 15 residues. Germline loops: CDR1 SGDLS, CDR2 YYNGEE. V lost 0 bases and J lost 0, with 7 bases in between.

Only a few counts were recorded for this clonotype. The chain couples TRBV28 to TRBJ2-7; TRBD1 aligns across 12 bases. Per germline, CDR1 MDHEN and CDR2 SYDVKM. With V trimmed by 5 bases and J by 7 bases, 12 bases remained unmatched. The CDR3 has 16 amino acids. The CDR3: CASSHPSGQGAKEQYV. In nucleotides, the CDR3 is TGTGCCAGCAGTCACCCTTCGGGACAGGGGGCCAAAGAGCAGTACGTC.

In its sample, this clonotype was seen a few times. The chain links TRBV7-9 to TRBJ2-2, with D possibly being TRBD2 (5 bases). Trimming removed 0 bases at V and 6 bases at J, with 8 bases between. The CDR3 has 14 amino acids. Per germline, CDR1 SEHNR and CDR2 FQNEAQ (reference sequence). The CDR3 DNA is TGTGCCAGCAGCTTAGCGCCGGGATCCGGGGAGCTGTTTTTT. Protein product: CASSLAPGSGELFF.

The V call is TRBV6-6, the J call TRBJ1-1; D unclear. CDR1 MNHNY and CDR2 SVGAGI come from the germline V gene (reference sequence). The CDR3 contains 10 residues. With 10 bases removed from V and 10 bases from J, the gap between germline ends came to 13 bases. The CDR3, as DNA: TGTGCCACCATGATGGGAGCAGCTTTCTTT. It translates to CATMMGAAFF.

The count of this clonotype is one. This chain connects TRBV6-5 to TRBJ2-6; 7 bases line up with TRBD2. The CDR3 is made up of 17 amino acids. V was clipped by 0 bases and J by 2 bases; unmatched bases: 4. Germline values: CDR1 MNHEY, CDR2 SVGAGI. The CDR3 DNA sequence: TGTGCCAGCAGTTACTCGAATCGGGGGGCTGGGGCCAACGTCCTGACTTTC. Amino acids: CASSYSNRGAGANVLTF.

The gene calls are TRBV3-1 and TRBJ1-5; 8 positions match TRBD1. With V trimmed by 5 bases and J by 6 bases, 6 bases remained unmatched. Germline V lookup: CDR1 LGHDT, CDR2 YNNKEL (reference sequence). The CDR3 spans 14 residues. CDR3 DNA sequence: TGTGCCAGCAGCGATTCAGGGGGCAGTCAGCCCCAGCATTTT. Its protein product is CASSDSGGSQPQHF.

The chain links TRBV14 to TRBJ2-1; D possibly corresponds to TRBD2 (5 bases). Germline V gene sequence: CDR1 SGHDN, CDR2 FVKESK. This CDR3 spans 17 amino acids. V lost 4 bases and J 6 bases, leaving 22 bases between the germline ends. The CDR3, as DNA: TGTGCCAGCAGCCTATCACTGGACGGACTTCATGGCAATGAGCAGTTCTTC. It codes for CASSLSLDGLHGNEQFF.

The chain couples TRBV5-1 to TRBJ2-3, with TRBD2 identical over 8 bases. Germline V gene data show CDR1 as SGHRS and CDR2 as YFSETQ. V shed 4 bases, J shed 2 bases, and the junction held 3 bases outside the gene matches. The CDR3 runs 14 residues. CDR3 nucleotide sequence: TGCGCCAGCAGCAGCGGGGGATTCACAGATACGCAGTATTTT. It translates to CASSSGGFTDTQYF.

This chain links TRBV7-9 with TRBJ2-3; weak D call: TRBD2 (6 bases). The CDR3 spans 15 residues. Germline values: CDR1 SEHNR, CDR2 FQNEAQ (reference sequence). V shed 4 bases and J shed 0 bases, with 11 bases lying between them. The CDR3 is CASSSSGLSTDTQYF. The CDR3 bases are TGTGCCAGCAGCTCTTCGGGACTCAGCACAGATACGCAGTATTTT.